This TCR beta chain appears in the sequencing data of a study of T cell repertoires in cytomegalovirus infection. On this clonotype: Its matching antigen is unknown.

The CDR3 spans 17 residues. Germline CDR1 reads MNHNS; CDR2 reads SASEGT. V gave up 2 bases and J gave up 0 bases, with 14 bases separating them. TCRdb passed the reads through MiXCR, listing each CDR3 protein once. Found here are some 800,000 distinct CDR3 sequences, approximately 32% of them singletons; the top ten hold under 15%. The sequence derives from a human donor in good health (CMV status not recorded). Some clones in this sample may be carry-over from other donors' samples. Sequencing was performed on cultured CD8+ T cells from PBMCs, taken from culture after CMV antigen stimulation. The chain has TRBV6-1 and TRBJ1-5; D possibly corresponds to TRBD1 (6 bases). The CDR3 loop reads CASSEKDRRYSNQPQHF. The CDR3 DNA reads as TGTGCCAGCAGTGAAAAAGACAGGAGGTATAGCAATCAGCCCCAGCATTTT.